The source of this TCR beta chain is a study of T cell responses to AZD1222 COVID-19 vaccine. Study summary: The analysis combined second doses at about 4 or about 12 weeks.

Per the germline V gene, CDR1 is SEHNR and CDR2 is FQNEAQ (reference sequence). CDR3 size: 16 residues. Only a few counts were recorded for this clone. Its antigen remains unknown. The junction shows a germline mismatch at one end, possibly a read error. The study, taken as a whole, reports: It should be noted that donors were predominantly white British and more often female, and clonal diversity was possibly underestimated.

Assay used: immunoSEQ multiplex PCR; TCRdb lists only in-frame clones, some missing. The sample comprises fewer than 140,000 clones, under 90% of which are singletons, and less than 6% rests with the top ten. The sample in question was peripheral blood, obtained on day 0 of AZD1222 vaccination. The clonotype comes from an adult in good health. This rearrangement joins TRBV7-9 to TRBJ2-1; TRBD2 aligns across 11 bases. The CDR3 sequence is CASSVAGGGSYNEQFF. The CDR3 nucleotides read TGTGCCAGCAGCGTAGCGGGAGGGGGCTCCTACAATGAGCAGTTCTTC. Complete variable domain (other parts from reference TRBV7-9 and TRBJ2-1): DTGVSQNPRHKITKRGQNVTFRCDPISEHNRLYWYRQTLGQGPEFLTYFQNEAQLEKSRLLSDRFSAERPKGSFSTLEIQRTEQGDSAMYLCASSVAGGGSYNEQFFGPGTRLTVL.